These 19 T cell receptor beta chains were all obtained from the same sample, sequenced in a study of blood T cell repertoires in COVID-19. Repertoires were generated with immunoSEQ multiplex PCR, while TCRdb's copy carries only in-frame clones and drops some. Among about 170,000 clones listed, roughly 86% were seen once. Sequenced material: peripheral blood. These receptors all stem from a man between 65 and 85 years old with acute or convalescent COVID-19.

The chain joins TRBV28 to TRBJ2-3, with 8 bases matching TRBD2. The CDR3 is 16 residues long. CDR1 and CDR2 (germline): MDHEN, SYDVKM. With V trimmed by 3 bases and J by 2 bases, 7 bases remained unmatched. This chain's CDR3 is CASSFPAGVSTDTQYF. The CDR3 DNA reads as TGTGCCAGCAGTTTCCCAGCGGGAGTTTCCACAGATACGCAGTATTTT.

CDR3 sequence reads: CASSSDRGLEKLFF. CDR3 coding DNA: TGTGCCAGCAGTTCTGACAGGGGCCTCGAAAAACTGTTTTTT. The chain carries TRBV27 and TRBJ1-4, with 8 bases lining up with TRBD1. Per germline, CDR1 MNHEY and CDR2 SMNVEV (reference sequence). The CDR3 extends over 14 amino acids. J gave up 8 bases and V 4 bases, and 6 bases lay outside the gene matches.

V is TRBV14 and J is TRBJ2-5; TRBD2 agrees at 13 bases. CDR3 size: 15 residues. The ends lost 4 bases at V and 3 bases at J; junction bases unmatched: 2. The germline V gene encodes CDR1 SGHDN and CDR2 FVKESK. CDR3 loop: CASSRTSGRKETQYF. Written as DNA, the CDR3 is TGTGCCAGCAGCCGGACTAGCGGGAGAAAAGAGACCCAGTACTTC.

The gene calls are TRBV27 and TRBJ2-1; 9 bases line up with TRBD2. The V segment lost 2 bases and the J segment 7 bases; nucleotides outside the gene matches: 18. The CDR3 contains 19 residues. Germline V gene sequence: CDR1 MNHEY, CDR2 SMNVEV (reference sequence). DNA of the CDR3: TGTGCCAGCAGTTTACCCTTGAACCGGCTAGCGGGGCATGGGAATGAGCAGTTCTTC. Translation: CASSLPLNRLAGHGNEQFF.

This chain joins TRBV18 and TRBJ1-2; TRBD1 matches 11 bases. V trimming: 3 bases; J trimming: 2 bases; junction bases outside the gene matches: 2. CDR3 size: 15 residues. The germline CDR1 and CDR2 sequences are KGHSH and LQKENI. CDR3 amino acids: CASSPRTGGNYGYTF. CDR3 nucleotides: TGTGCCAGCTCACCTAGGACAGGGGGCAACTATGGCTACACCTTC.

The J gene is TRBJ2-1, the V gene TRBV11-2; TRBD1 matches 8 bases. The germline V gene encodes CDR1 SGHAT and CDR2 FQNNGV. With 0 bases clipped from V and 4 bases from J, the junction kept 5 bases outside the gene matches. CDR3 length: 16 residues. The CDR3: CASSLDQGAVYNEQFF. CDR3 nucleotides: TGTGCCAGCAGCTTAGATCAGGGGGCGGTGTACAATGAGCAGTTCTTC. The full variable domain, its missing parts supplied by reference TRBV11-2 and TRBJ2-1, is EAGVAQSPRYKIIEKRQSVAFWCNPISGHATLYWYQQILGQGPKLLIQFQNNGVVDDSQLPKDRFSAERLKGVDSTLKIQPAKLEDSAVYLCASSLDQGAVYNEQFFGPGTRLTVL.

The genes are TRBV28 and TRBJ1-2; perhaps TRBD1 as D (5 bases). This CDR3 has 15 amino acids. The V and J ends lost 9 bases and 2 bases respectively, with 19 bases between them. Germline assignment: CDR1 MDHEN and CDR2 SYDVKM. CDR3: CASALYTGLNYGYTF. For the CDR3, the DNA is TGTGCCAGTGCTCTCTACACAGGCTTAAACTATGGCTACACCTTC.

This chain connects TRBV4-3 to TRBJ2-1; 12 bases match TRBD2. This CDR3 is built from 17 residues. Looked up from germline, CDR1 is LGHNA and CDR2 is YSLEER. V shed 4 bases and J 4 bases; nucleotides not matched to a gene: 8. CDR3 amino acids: CASSPTSGGRAYNEQFF. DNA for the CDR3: TGCGCCAGCAGCCCCACTAGCGGGGGGCGGGCTTACAATGAGCAGTTCTTC.

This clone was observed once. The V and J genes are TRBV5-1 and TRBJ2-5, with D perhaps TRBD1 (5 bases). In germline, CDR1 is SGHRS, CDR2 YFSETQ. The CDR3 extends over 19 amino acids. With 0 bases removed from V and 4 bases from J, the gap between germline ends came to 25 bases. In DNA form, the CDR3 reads TGCGCCAGCAGCTTGGCGGCAGGGTCGGTAAAGGGTTTGGGAGAGACCCAGTACTTC. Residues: CASSLAAGSVKGLGETQYF.

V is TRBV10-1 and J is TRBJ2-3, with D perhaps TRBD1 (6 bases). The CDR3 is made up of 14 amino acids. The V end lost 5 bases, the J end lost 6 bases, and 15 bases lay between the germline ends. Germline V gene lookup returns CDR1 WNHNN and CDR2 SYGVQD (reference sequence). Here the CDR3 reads CASSFQGPTDTQYF. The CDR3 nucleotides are TGCGCCAGCAGTTTCCAGGGGCCAACGGATACGCAGTATTTT.

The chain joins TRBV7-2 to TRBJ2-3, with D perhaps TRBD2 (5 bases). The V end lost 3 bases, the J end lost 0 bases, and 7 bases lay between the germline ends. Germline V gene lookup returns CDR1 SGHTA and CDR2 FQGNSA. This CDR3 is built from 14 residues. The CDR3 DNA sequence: TGTGCCAGCAGCTTGGACTCTAGCACAGATACGCAGTATTTT. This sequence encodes CASSLDSSTDTQYF. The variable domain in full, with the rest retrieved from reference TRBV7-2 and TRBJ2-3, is GAGVSQSPSNKVTEKGKDVELRCDPISGHTALYWYRQSLGQGLEFLIYFQGNSAPDKSGLPSDRFSAERTGGSVSTLTIQRTQQEDSAVYLCASSLDSSTDTQYFGPGTRLTVL.

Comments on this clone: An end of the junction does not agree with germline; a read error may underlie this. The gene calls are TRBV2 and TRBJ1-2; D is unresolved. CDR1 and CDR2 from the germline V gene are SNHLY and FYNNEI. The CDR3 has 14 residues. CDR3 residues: CASSEFTTNYGHTF. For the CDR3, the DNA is TGTGCCAGCAGTGAATTTACAACGAACTATGGCCACACCTTC.

The CDR3 sequence: CASIPSDRGRETQYF. CDR3 in DNA: TGTGCCAGCATCCCTTCGGACAGGGGGCGTGAGACCCAGTACTTC. V usage is TRBV28 and J usage is TRBJ2-5; TRBD1 aligns across 11 bases. From germline, CDR1 is MDHEN and CDR2 SYDVKM. The ends lost 7 bases at V and 5 bases at J; junction bases unmatched: 9. The CDR3 extends over 15 amino acids.

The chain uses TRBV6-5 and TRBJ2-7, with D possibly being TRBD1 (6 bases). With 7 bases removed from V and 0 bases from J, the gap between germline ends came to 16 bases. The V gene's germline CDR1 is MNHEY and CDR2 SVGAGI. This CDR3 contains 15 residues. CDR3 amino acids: CASTLGAPYSYEQYF. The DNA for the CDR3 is TGTGCCAGCACCTTGGGGGCCCCCTACTCCTACGAGCAGTACTTC.

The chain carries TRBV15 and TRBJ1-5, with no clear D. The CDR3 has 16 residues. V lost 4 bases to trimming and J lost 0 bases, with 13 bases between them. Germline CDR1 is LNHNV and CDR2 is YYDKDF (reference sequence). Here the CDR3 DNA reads TGTGCCACCAGCACCGATCAGGTATATAGCAATCAGCCCCAGCATTTT. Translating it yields CATSTDQVYSNQPQHF.

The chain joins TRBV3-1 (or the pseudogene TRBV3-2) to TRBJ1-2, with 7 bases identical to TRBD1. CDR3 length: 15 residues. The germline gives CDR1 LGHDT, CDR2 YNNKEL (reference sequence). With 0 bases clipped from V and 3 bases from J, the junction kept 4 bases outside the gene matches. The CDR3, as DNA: TGTGCCAGCAGCCAAGATGTACAGGGGTACTATGGCTACACCTTC. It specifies CASSQDVQGYYGYTF.

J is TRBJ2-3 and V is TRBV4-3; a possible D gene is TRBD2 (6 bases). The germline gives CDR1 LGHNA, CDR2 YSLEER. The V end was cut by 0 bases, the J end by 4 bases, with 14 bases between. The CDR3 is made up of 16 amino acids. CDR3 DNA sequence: TGCGCCAGCAGCCAAGAAACAGGACGGAGGGCAGATACGCAGTATTTT. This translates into CASSQETGRRADTQYF.

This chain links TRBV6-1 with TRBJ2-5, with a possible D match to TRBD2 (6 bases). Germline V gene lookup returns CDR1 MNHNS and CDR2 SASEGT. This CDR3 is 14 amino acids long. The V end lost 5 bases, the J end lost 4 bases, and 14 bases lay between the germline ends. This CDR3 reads CASSSAGAGETQYF. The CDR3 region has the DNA TGTGCCAGCAGTTCGGCCGGAGCGGGAGAGACCCAGTACTTC.

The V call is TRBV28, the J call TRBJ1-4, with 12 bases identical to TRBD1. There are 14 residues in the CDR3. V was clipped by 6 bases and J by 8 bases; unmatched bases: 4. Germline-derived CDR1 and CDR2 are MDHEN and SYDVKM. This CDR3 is CASRGTGGDEKLFF. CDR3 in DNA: TGTGCCAGCAGAGGGACAGGGGGCGACGAAAAACTGTTTTTT.